The sequence of this T cell receptor (beta chain) was determined in a study of cytomegalovirus exposure and HLA in healthy donors. The study's findings and limits: Presence/absence analysis assumed near-uniform sequencing depth across donors. A few CMV-associated chains proved CMV antigen-specific in vitro. For most subjects, TCR beta sequences were reported to predict HLA-A and HLA-B alleles with accuracy. Reportedly, a later analysis found an Asian-associated ancestry cluster had fewer N-insertions than the roughly 670-donor mean.

Of note for this clone: Antigen unknown.

This PCR relied on a set of 60 Vbeta primers and 13 Jbeta primers. This table comes from immunoSEQ multiplex PCR, and its TCRdb copy is limited to in-frame clones, with some not included. This table has 95,000 to 150,000 clones, about 80% appearing once. Source material: PBMCs. This sequence was found in a woman aged 40 to 49 in good health and CMV-seropositive.

This CDR3 reads CASSLQPGVRSEQYF. The CDR3 DNA reads as TGTGCCAGCAGCTTACAACCCGGGGTACGTTCCGAGCAGTACTTC. This chain uses TRBV7-2 with TRBJ2-7; possibly TRBD2 for D (5 bases). This CDR3 is built from 15 residues. CDR1 is SGHTA and CDR2 is FQGNSA in the germline V gene. Between the trimmed V and J ends, which lost 2 bases and 6 bases, there was a span of 17 bases.